One and the same sample provided the 32 T cell receptor beta chains below, sequenced in a study of CD8 T cells in Susac syndrome (dated by TCRdb to the late 2010s). The library came from the immunoSEQ multiplex PCR assay. RNA was extracted using the RNeasy kit, and about 0.5 to 1 ug of the RNA was reverse transcribed with random hexamers. TCRdb cleaned the public reads at Q25 with fastp, built clones with MiXCR and kept in-frame beta chains. Rows with a matching CDR3 protein are joined into one entry that keeps the most common DNA and genes. Here the sample has about 250,000 distinct CDR3 sequences; about 94% occur a single time. The top ten hold around 0.072% of the sample. Sequenced input: CD4+ T cells from PBMCs. These receptors were collected from a human donor with multiple sclerosis.

The chain is built from TRBV29-1 and TRBJ2-5, with 10 bases lining up with TRBD2. V dropped 5 bases and J dropped 2; count of bases not matched to a gene: 8. The length of the CDR3 is 15 residues. Germline values: CDR1 SQVTM, CDR2 ANQGSEA. The CDR3 spells CSVSSSGRPQETQYF. The CDR3 nucleotides read TGCAGCGTTTCCTCTAGCGGGAGACCTCAAGAGACCCAGTACTTC.

The chain carries TRBV6-1 and TRBJ2-7; D uncertain. The CDR3 is 14 amino acids. V lost 4 bases to trimming and J lost 6 bases, with 16 bases between them. Germline CDR1 reads MNHNS; CDR2 reads SASEGT. The CDR3, as DNA: TGTGCCAGCAGTGGAGAAGATCTCGGATCCGAGCAGTACGTC. Amino acid sequence: CASSGEDLGSEQYV.

The chain employs TRBV5-4 and TRBJ2-1; 9 bases match TRBD2. The CDR3 has 15 amino acids. J gave up 8 bases and V 0 bases, and 6 bases lay outside the gene matches. Germline V CDR1 and CDR2: SGHNT, YYREEE (reference sequence). The CDR3 DNA reads TGTGCCAGCAGCTTGGAAAGCGGGAGGTCGGATGAGCAGTTCTTC. Its translation is CASSLESGRSDEQFF. Supplemented by reference TRBV5-4 and TRBJ2-1, the full variable domain reads ETGVTQSPTHLIKTRGQQVTLRCSSQSGHNTVSWYQQALGQGPQFIFQYYREEENGRGNFPPRFSGLQFPNYSSELNVNALELDDSALYLCASSLESGRSDEQFFGPGTRLTVL.

This clonotype was seen a handful of times. The V and J genes are TRBV5-1 and TRBJ2-3; tentatively, D is TRBD2 (6 bases). CDR3 length: 16 residues. Between the trimmed V and J ends, which lost 1 base and 1 base, there was a span of 13 bases. Germline V gives CDR1 SGHRS, CDR2 YFSETQ. The DNA of the CDR3 is TGCGCCAGCAGCTTGATCCGAGGGAGGCGCACAGATACGCAGTATTTT. Protein sequence: CASSLIRGRRTDTQYF.

The chain combines TRBV5-1 with TRBJ1-6, with a weak D call TRBD1 (6 bases). Germline V gives CDR1 SGHRS, CDR2 YFSETQ. The CDR3 length is 14 residues. V gave up 7 bases and J gave up 4 bases, with 12 bases separating them. The CDR3 loop reads CASSWTAYNSPLHF. As DNA, the CDR3 is TGCGCCAGCTCCTGGACAGCTTATAATTCACCCCTCCACTTT.

V gene TRBV7-3 combines with J gene TRBJ2-3; D possibly corresponds to TRBD2 (6 bases). Between the trimmed V and J ends, which lost 1 base and 4 bases, there was a span of 15 bases. There are 16 residues in the CDR3. Germline loops: CDR1 SGHTA, CDR2 FQGTGA. CDR3 in amino acids: CASSLKAGWAADTQYF. CDR3 nucleotide sequence: TGTGCCAGCAGCTTAAAGGCGGGGTGGGCCGCAGATACGCAGTATTTT.

The J gene is TRBJ2-5, the V gene TRBV2, with 7 bases aligning to TRBD1. This CDR3 contains 15 residues. Germline lookup yields CDR1 SNHLY and CDR2 FYNNEI. Unmatched junction bases numbered 7, after V lost 2 bases and J lost 4 bases. CDR3 bases: TGTGCCAGCAGTGAACCCAGGGGGAAGGTAGAGACCCAGTACTTC. Translating it yields CASSEPRGKVETQYF.

The V and J genes are TRBV3-1 and TRBJ1-1; D remains ambiguous. Germline V gives CDR1 LGHDT, CDR2 YNNKEL (reference sequence). Trimming shortened V by 1 base and J by 4 bases, and 4 bases separated the two germline ends. The CDR3 is 12 residues long. CDR3 loop: CASSQVTTEAFF. In DNA, the CDR3 is TGTGCCAGCAGCCAAGTAACCACTGAAGCTTTCTTT.

The chain's CDR3 is CASRGQTNTGELFF. CDR3 DNA: TGTGCCAGTAGAGGACAGACGAACACCGGGGAGCTGTTTTTT. The chain uses TRBV19 and TRBJ2-2, with D perhaps matching TRBD1 (6 bases). Germline CDR1 is LNHDA and CDR2 is SQIVND (reference sequence). V was pared by 6 bases and J by 0 bases, with 8 bases between. CDR3 length equals 14 residues.

The chain carries TRBV28 and TRBJ2-1; a possible D gene is TRBD1 (6 bases). CDR3 length: 16 residues. Germline CDR1 is MDHEN and CDR2 is SYDVKM. Trimming removed 6 bases at V and 0 bases at J, with 15 bases between. The CDR3 loop reads CASRGPTGSSYNEQFF. DNA for the CDR3: TGTGCCAGCAGGGGACCTACAGGGAGCTCCTACAATGAGCAGTTCTTC.

This chain joins TRBV12-3 or TRBV12-4 and TRBJ2-2; no reliable D call. This CDR3 is 13 amino acids long. V was cut by 4 bases and J by 4 bases, with 7 bases left in between. The CDR3, as DNA: TGTGCCAGCAGTTATGTCCGCACCGGGGAGCTGTTTTTT. Residues: CASSYVRTGELFF.

The rearrangement uses TRBV3-1 and TRBJ1-2, with a weak D call TRBD1 (6 bases). This CDR3 has 14 residues. CDR1 and CDR2 (germline): LGHDT, YNNKEL (reference sequence). V lost 1 base and J 7 bases, leaving 13 bases between the germline ends. The CDR3 DNA is TGTGCCAGCAGCCAAGGCTCGGGGGCGGGTGGCTACACCTTC. It is translated as CASSQGSGAGGYTF. The full variable domain, its missing parts supplied by reference TRBV3-1 and TRBJ1-2, is DTAVSQTPKYLVTQMGNDKSIKCEQNLGHDTMYWYKQDSKKFLKIMFSYNNKELIINETVPNRFSPKSPDKAHLNLHINSLELGDSAVYFCASSQGSGAGGYTFGSGTRLTVV.

The V and J genes are TRBV7-2 and TRBJ2-1, with D possibly being TRBD1 or TRBD2 (5 bases each). Germline V lookup: CDR1 SGHTA, CDR2 FQGNSA. The CDR3 contains 12 residues. Trimming shortened V by 5 bases and J by 9 bases, and 11 bases separated the two germline ends. The CDR3 DNA is TGTGCCAGCAGCGCCGGGACCGGTGAGCAGTTCTTC. Its protein product is CASSAGTGEQFF. Full variable domain (outside the CDR3, taken from reference TRBV7-2 and TRBJ2-1): GAGVSQSPSNKVTEKGKDVELRCDPISGHTALYWYRQSLGQGLEFLIYFQGNSAPDKSGLPSDRFSAERTGGSVSTLTIQRTQQEDSAVYLCASSAGTGEQFFGPGTRLTVL.

V gene TRBV6-5 combines with J gene TRBJ2-1; D gene uncertain. CDR1 and CDR2 (germline): MNHEY, SVGAGI. The V end was cut by 0 bases, the J end by 6 bases, with 9 bases between. The CDR3 runs 14 residues. The CDR3 nucleotides read TGTGCCAGCAGTTACTCGAGTCAGGCCAATGAGCAGTTCTTC. Translated, it gives CASSYSSQANEQFF.

This clonotype came up a few times. The chain is built from TRBV5-1 and TRBJ2-1; 9 positions match TRBD2. V was pared by 8 bases and J by 4 bases, with 10 bases of the junction left unmatched. The germline V gene encodes CDR1 SGHRS and CDR2 YFSETQ. The CDR3 spans 15 residues. The CDR3 protein is CASREAGGLYNEQFF. CDR3 sequence (DNA): TGCGCCAGTAGGGAAGCGGGAGGACTTTACAATGAGCAGTTCTTC.

This chain joins TRBV4-1 and TRBJ1-6; D is uncertain. The CDR3 extends over 15 amino acids. Trimming removed 0 bases at V and 6 bases at J, with 9 bases between. CDR1 MGHRA and CDR2 YSYEKL come from the germline V gene. The CDR3 spells CASSQDLAANSPLHF. The CDR3 DNA sequence: TGCGCCAGCAGCCAAGATTTGGCAGCTAATTCACCCCTCCACTTT.

This chain connects TRBV19 to TRBJ2-2; 10 positions match TRBD1. The length of the CDR3 is 14 residues. Trimming removed 3 bases from V and 7 bases from J; junction bases left unmatched: 2. CDR1 and CDR2 from the germline V gene are LNHDA and SQIVND (reference sequence). The CDR3 DNA reads as TGTGCCAGTAGTATGGGACAGGGGTACGGGGAGCTGTTTTTT. It yields the protein CASSMGQGYGELFF.

The chain is built from TRBV12-3 or TRBV12-4 and TRBJ2-7; D is unclear. The CDR3 runs to 14 residues. The V end lost 5 bases, the J end lost 5 bases, and 16 bases lay between the germline ends. The CDR3 is CASSIGPDADEQYF. CDR3 in DNA: TGTGCCAGCAGTATAGGTCCGGACGCCGACGAGCAGTACTTC.

The V gene is TRBV30, the J gene TRBJ2-3; D could derive from TRBD1 or TRBD2 (5 bases each). This CDR3 has 12 amino acids. V lost 0 bases and J lost 7, with 8 bases in between. Germline CDR1 and CDR2: GTSNPN and SVGIG (reference sequence). CDR3 loop: CAWSVEGNTQYF. The DNA for the CDR3 is TGTGCCTGGAGTGTCGAGGGGAATACGCAGTATTTT.

The V call is TRBV5-6, the J call TRBJ1-2, with D possibly matching TRBD1 (6 bases). V lost 0 bases and J lost 4, with 10 bases in between. The CDR3 runs to 14 residues. Germline CDR1 and CDR2: SGHDT and YYEEEE. In DNA, the CDR3 is TGTGCCAGCAGCTTGGAGGGGGGTAGCTATGGCTACACCTTC. As protein: CASSLEGGSYGYTF.

This chain joins TRBV5-6 and TRBJ1-1, with TRBD1 as a possible D gene (5 bases). Germline CDR1 is SGHDT and CDR2 is YYEEEE. The CDR3 runs to 16 residues. V lost 2 bases and J lost 0, with 14 bases in between. CDR3 coding DNA: TGTGCCAGCAGCTTTATGTTTGGGGACTTGAACACTGAAGCTTTCTTT. Translating it yields CASSFMFGDLNTEAFF.

The chain joins TRBV30 to TRBJ1-3; no reliable D call. The CDR3 extends over 13 amino acids. The germline CDR1 and CDR2 sequences are GTSNPN and SVGIG (reference sequence). The V gene lost 1 base and the J gene lost 4 bases, with 8 bases spanning the gap. CDR3 DNA: TGTGCCTGGAGTGCCGGATCCGGAAACACCATATATTTT. This encodes CAWSAGSGNTIYF. Full variable domain (missing parts from reference TRBV30 and TRBJ1-3): SQTIHQWPATLVQPVGSPLSLECTVEGTSNPNLYWYRQAAGRGLQLLFYSVGIGQISSEVPQNLSASRPQDRQFILSSKKLLLSDSGFYLCAWSAGSGNTIYFGEGSWLTVV.

The J gene is TRBJ2-6, the V gene TRBV19; 10 nucleotides align to TRBD1. V was clipped by 5 bases and J by 0 bases; unmatched bases: 4. CDR3 length: 17 residues. In germline, CDR1 is LNHDA, CDR2 SQIVND (reference sequence). CDR3 nucleotide sequence: TGTGCCAGTAGTTGGGACAGGGGTCCCTCTGGGGCCAACGTCCTGACTTTC. Protein product: CASSWDRGPSGANVLTF.

CDR3 region: CASSSQGVQRAFF. CDR3 DNA: TGTGCCAGCAGTTCACAGGGGGTCCAGAGAGCTTTCTTT. The chain has TRBV27 and TRBJ1-1, with 8 bases that match TRBD1. CDR1 and CDR2 from the germline V gene are MNHEY and SMNVEV (reference sequence). V lost 4 bases, J lost 10 bases, and 8 bases stayed unmatched. The CDR3 is 13 amino acids.

The chain recombines TRBV5-1 with TRBJ1-4; D not resolved. V was shortened by 4 bases and J by 7 bases, with 20 bases between the two germline ends. CDR1 and CDR2 (germline): SGHRS, YFSETQ. The CDR3 is 16 residues long. CDR3 nucleotide sequence: TGCGCCAGCAGCAGAGCCGGGCCCGAAGGCGGTGAAAAACTGTTTTTT. This translates into CASSRAGPEGGEKLFF.

This clonotype was picked up a small number of times. The V call is TRBV7-8, the J call TRBJ2-7; TRBD1 might be the D (6 bases). In germline, CDR1 is SGHVS, CDR2 FQNEAQ. The V and J ends lost 1 base and 0 bases respectively, with 7 bases between them. CDR3 length equals 14 residues. In DNA, the CDR3 is TGTGCCAGCAGCTTAGGGGGGCTCTCCTACGAGCAGTACTTC. It codes for CASSLGGLSYEQYF.

This clonotype was picked up one time. J is TRBJ2-1 and V is TRBV3-1; D perhaps matches TRBD1 (6 bases). Germline assignment: CDR1 LGHDT and CDR2 YNNKEL (reference sequence). Trimming pared 2 bases from V and 0 bases from J, leaving 14 bases between. The CDR3 has 17 amino acids. The CDR3 DNA follows: TGTGCCAGCAGCCAATGGGGACACCAAAGCTCCTACAATGAGCAGTTCTTC. Protein sequence: CASSQWGHQSSYNEQFF.

The chain joins TRBV12-3 or TRBV12-4 to TRBJ1-3; no definite D call. The CDR3 is 14 amino acids. The ends were cut back, 3 bases at V and 0 bases at J, with 6 bases in the middle. The chain's CDR3 is CASSFNPSGNTIYF. The CDR3 DNA is TGTGCCAGCAGTTTTAACCCCTCTGGAAACACCATATATTTT.

The chain couples TRBV9 to TRBJ2-1; 9 bases fit TRBD1. The length of the CDR3 is 15 residues. V trimming: 3 bases; J trimming: 4 bases; junction bases outside the gene matches: 5. CDR1 is SGDLS and CDR2 is YYNGEE in the germline V gene. Written as DNA, the CDR3 is TGTGCCAGCAGCGGACGGACAGGGGCGTACAATGAGCAGTTCTTC. It encodes CASSGRTGAYNEQFF. The full variable domain, with the rest looked up from reference TRBV9 and TRBJ2-1, is DSGVTQTPKHLITATGQRVTLRCSPRSGDLSVYWYQQSLDQGLQFLIQYYNGEERAKGNILERFSAQQFPDLHSELNLSSLELGDSALYFCASSGRTGAYNEQFFGPGTRLTVL.

The genes are TRBV6-5 and TRBJ1-2, with a tentative D call TRBD1 (5 bases). The CDR3 covers 17 residues. The germline V gene has CDR1 MNHEY and CDR2 SVGAGI. V was pared by 2 bases and J by 2 bases, with 18 bases between. This CDR3 is CASSYGFLQGRNYGYTF. CDR3 sequence (DNA): TGTGCCAGCAGTTACGGTTTCCTCCAGGGCCGCAACTATGGCTACACCTTC.

This chain joins TRBV5-1 and TRBJ2-7; D is undetermined. The germline gives CDR1 SGHRS, CDR2 YFSETQ. The CDR3 loop spans 14 amino acids. V lost 4 bases and J lost 2, with 13 bases in between. CDR3 nucleotide sequence: TGCGCCAGCAGCCTTGAAGGGTCGGCCTACGAGCAGTACTTC. Its protein is CASSLEGSAYEQYF.

This chain connects TRBV3-1 to TRBJ1-1; weak D call: TRBD1 (6 bases). The V gene's germline CDR1 is LGHDT and CDR2 YNNKEL (reference sequence). With 7 bases removed from V and 5 bases from J, the gap between germline ends came to 20 bases. The CDR3 covers 15 residues. The CDR3 region is CASTLGGVGKTEAFF. The CDR3 DNA is TGTGCCAGCACCCTGGGGGGCGTAGGAAAAACTGAAGCTTTCTTT.